The source of this T cell receptor (beta chain) is a study of T cell responses to AZD1222 COVID-19 vaccine. Overall study: Combined were second doses at about 4 or about 12 weeks.

Study outcomes and limitations: Baseline serology detected seropositivity in only six AZD1222 recipients. Donors were largely white British and mainly female; clonal diversity was possibly underestimated. Among vaccine-associated CD4 TCRs, coverage spanned spike, with dominance at 160-218 and 743-854.

Assay: immunoSEQ multiplex PCR; the TCRdb copy retains only in-frame clones and omits some. The data show around 80,000 clones, about 88% seen once. On this clone itself: The antigen is unknown.

The TCR sequence derives from an adult in good health. Specimen: peripheral blood, collected on day 0 of AZD1222 vaccination.

The CDR3 nucleotides are TGTGCCAGCAGTGAAGGTTGGTCGACTGAAGCTTTCTTT. Translation gives CASSEGWSTEAFF. The chain employs TRBV6-1 and TRBJ1-1; D unclear. Per germline, CDR1 MNHNS and CDR2 SASEGT. The germline V and J ends were trimmed by 1 base and 5 bases, with 8 bases remaining between them. The CDR3 is 13 residues long.